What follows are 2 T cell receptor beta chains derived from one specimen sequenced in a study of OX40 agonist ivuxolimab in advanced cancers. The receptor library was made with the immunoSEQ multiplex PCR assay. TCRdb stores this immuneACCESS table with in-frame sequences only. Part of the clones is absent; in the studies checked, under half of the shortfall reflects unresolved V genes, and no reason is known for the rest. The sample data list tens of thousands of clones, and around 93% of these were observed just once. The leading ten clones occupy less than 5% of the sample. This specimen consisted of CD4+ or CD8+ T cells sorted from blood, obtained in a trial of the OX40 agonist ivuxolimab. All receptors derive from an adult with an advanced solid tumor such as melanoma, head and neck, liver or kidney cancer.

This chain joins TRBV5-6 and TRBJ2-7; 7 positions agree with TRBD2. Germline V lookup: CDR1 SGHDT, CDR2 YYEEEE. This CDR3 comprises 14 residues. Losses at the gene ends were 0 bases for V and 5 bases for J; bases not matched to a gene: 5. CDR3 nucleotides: TGTGCCAGCAGCTTGGACCTAGCGGCCCACGAGCAGTACGTC. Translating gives CASSLDLAAHEQYV.

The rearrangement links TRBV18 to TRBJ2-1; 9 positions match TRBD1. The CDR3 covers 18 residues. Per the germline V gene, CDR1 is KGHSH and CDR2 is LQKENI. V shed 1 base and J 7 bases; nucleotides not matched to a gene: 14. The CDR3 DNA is TGTGCCAGCTCACCACTTGGGACAGGGATCGGAGGAAGGAATGAGCAGTTCTTC. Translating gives CASSPLGTGIGGRNEQFF.